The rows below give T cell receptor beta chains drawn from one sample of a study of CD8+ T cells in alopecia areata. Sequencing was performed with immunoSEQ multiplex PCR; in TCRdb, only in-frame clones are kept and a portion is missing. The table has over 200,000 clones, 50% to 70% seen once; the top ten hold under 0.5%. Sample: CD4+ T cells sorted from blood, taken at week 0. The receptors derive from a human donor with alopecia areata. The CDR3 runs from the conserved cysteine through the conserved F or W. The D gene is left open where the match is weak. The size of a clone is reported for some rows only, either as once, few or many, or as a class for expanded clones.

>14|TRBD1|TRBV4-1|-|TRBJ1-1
CASRDRGLNTEAFF
TGCGCCAGCAGGGACAGGGGGCTGAACACTGAAGCTTTCTTT
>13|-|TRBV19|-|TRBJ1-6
CASSTSLNSPLHF
TGTGCCAGTAGTACCTCTTTGAATTCACCCCTCCACTTT
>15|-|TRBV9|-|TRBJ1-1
CASSVLPGGDTEAFF
TGTGCCAGCAGCGTACTCCCCGGGGGAGACACTGAAGCTTTCTTT
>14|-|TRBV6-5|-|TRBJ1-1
CASSYTRLNTEAFF
TGTGCCAGCAGTTACACAAGATTAAACACTGAAGCTTTCTTT
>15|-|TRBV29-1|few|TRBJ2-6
CSVGPGTSGANVLTF
TGCAGCGTTGGCCCGGGGACCTCTGGGGCCAACGTCCTGACTTTC
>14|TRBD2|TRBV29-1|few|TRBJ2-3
CSVGGGGSTDTQYF
TGCAGCGTTGGTGGCGGGGGGAGCACAGATACGCAGTATTTT
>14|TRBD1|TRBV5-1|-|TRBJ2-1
CASSPGQVRNEQFF
TGCGCCAGCAGTCCCGGACAGGTGCGGAATGAGCAGTTCTTC
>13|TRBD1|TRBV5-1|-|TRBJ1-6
CASSRQGASPLHF
TGCGCCAGCAGCAGGCAGGGGGCTTCACCCCTCCACTTT
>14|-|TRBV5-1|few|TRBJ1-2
CASSLEVAGGGYTF
TGCGCCAGCAGCTTGGAAGTAGCTGGGGGTGGCTACACCTTC
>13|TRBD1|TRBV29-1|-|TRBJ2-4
CSVQQGTKNIQYF
TGCAGCGTCCAACAGGGGACCAAAAACATTCAGTACTTC
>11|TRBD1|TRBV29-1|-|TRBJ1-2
CSGGQENGYTF
TGCAGCGGTGGACAGGAGAATGGCTACACCTTC
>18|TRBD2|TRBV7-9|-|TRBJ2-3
CASSSAGGPGFGTDTQYF
TGTGCCAGCAGCTCCGCGGGAGGGCCTGGTTTCGGCACAGATACGCAGTATTTT
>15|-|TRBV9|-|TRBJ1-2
CASSVETGRNYGYTF
TGTGCCAGCAGCGTAGAAACGGGGCGGAACTATGGCTACACCTTC
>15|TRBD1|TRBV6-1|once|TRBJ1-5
CASSKDRGREQPQHF
TGTGCCAGCAGCAAAGACAGGGGGCGTGAGCAGCCCCAGCATTTT
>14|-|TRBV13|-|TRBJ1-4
CASSLGHQNEKLFF
TGTGCCAGCAGCTTGGGACACCAGAATGAAAAACTGTTTTTT
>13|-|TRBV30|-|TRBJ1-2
CAWSNQGRYGYTF
TGTGCCTGGAGTAACCAGGGACGCTATGGCTACACCTTC
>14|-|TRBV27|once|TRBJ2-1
CASSSLMAGHEQFF
TGTGCCAGCAGTTCCTTGATGGCGGGCCATGAGCAGTTCTTC
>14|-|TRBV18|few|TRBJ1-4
CASYRGLGEEKLFF
TGTGCCAGCTATCGGGGCCTTGGCGAGGAAAAACTGTTTTTT
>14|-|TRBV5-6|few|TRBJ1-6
CASSPGTYNSPLHF
TGTGCCAGCAGCCCCGGGACGTACAATTCACCCCTCCACTTT
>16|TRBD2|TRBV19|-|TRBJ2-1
CASSTLAASSYNEQFF
TGTGCCAGTAGTACGCTAGCGGCGAGCTCCTACAATGAGCAGTTCTTC
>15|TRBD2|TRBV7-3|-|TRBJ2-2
CASAPGLLNTGELFF
TGTGCCAGCGCCCCGGGACTACTGAACACCGGGGAGCTGTTTTTT
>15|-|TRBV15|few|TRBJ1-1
CATSSSLGGNAEAFF
TGTGCCACCAGCTCTTCTTTAGGGGGGAATGCTGAAGCTTTCTTT
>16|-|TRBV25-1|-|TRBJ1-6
CASSDPRAGDNSPLHF
TGTGCCAGCAGTGACCCAAGGGCAGGGGATAATTCACCCCTCCACTTT
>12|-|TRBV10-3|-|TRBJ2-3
CAISDAADAQYF
TGTGCCATCAGTGACGCCGCAGATGCGCAGTATTTT
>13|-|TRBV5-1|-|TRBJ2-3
CASSLFTGDTQYF
TGCGCCAGCAGCTTATTCACAGGGGATACGCAGTATTTT
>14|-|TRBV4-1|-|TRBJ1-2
CASSQDPTGDGYTF
TGCGCCAGCAGCCAAGATCCGACTGGGGATGGCTACACCTTC
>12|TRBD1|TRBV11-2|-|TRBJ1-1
CASSPGTVEAFF
TGTGCCAGCAGCCCCGGGACAGTTGAAGCTTTCTTT
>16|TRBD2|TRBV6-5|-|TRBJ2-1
CASSYGGTSGGNEQFF
TGTGCCAGCAGTTACGGCGGGACTAGCGGGGGGAATGAGCAGTTCTTC
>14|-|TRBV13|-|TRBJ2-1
CASSSESSYNEQFF
TGTGCCAGCAGCTCTGAGAGCTCCTACAATGAGCAGTTCTTC
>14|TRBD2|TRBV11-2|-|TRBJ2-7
CASSFTGLVYEQYF
TGTGCCAGCAGCTTCACCGGACTAGTGTACGAGCAGTACTTC
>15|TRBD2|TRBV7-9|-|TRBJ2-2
CASSRREGNTGELFF
TGTGCCAGCTCTCGGCGGGAGGGGAACACCGGGGAGCTGTTTTTT
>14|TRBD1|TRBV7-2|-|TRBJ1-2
CASSVRGVGYGYTF
TGTGCCAGCAGCGTCAGGGGGGTGGGCTATGGCTACACCTTC
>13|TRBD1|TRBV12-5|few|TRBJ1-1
CASGFFDRAEAFF
TGTGCTAGTGGTTTCTTCGACAGGGCTGAAGCTTTCTTT
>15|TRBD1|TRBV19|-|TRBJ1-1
CASSIQGGAWTEAFF
TGTGCCAGTAGTATTCAAGGGGGCGCTTGGACTGAAGCTTTCTTT
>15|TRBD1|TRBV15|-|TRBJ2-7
CATSRDHRGPYEQYF
TGTGCCACCAGCAGAGACCACAGGGGACCCTACGAGCAGTACTTC
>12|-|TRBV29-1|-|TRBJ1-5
CSATGYNQPQHF
TGCAGCGCCACAGGGTACAATCAGCCCCAGCATTTT
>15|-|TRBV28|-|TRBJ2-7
CASRSGFPPPYEQYF
TGTGCCAGCAGATCAGGGTTCCCCCCTCCCTACGAGCAGTACTTC
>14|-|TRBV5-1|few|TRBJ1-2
CASSLGDRSYGYTF
TGCGCCAGCAGCTTGGGCGACAGGAGCTATGGCTACACCTTC
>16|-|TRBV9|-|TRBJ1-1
CASSPLLTTRDTEAFF
TGTGCCAGCAGCCCCCTTTTGACCACACGGGACACTGAAGCTTTCTTT
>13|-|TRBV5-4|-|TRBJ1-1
CASSTTLNTEAFF
TGTGCCAGCAGCACCACACTGAACACTGAAGCTTTCTTT
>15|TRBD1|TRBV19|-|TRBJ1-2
CASRPRDRADYGYTF
TGTGCCAGTAGGCCCCGGGACAGGGCTGACTATGGCTACACCTTC
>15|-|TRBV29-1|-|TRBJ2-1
CSVSPRGGSYNEQFF
TGCAGCGTGAGTCCTAGGGGGGGTTCCTACAATGAGCAGTTCTTC
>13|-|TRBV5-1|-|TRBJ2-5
CASSLAQGETQYF
TGCGCCAGCAGCTTGGCCCAGGGAGAGACCCAGTACTTC
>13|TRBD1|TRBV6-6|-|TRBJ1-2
CASTNSRQGGYTF
TGTGCCAGCACCAACTCCCGACAGGGGGGCTACACCTTC
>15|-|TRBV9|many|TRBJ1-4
CASSRQETANEKLFF
TGTGCCAGCAGCCGTCAGGAGACAGCTAATGAAAAACTGTTTTTT
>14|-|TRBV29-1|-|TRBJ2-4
CSVEASGMGNIQYF
TGCAGCGTTGAGGCATCTGGGATGGGAAACATTCAGTACTTC
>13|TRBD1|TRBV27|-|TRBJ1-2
CASSTGGPYGYTF
TGTGCCAGCAGTACAGGGGGCCCCTATGGCTACACCTTC
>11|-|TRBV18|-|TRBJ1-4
CASSPGEKLFF
TGTGCCAGCTCACCAGGTGAAAAACTGTTTTTT
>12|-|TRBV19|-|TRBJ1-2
CASGRINYGYTF
TGTGCCAGCGGACGGATAAACTATGGCTACACCTTC
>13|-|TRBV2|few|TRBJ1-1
CASSVTGNTEAFF
TGTGCCAGCAGCGTGACAGGGAACACTGAAGCTTTCTTT
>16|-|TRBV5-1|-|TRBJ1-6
CASSLYIGQGNSPLHF
TGCGCCAGCAGCTTATATATCGGTCAGGGGAATTCACCCCTCCACTTT
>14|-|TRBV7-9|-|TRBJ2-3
CASSHIRRKDTQYF
TGTGCCAGCAGCCATATCAGGAGGAAGGATACGCAGTATTTT
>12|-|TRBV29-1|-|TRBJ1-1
CSVVRVDTEAFF
TGCAGCGTTGTTAGGGTTGACACTGAAGCTTTCTTT
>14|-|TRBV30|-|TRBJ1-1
CACPRGPGNTEAFF
TGTGCCTGTCCTCGGGGACCGGGGAACACTGAAGCTTTCTTT